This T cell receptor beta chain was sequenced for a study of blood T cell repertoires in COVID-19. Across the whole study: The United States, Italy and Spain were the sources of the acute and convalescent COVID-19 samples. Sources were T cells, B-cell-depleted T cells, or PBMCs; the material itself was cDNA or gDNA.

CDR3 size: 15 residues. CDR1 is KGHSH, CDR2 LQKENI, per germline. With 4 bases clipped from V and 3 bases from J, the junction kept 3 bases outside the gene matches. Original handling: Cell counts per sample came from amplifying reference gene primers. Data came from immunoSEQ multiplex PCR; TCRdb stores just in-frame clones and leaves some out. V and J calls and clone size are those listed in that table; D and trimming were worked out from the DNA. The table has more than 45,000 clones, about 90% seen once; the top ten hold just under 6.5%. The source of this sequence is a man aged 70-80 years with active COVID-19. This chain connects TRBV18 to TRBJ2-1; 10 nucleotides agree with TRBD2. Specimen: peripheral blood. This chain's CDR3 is CASSRERGGYNEQFF. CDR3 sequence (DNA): TGTGCCAGCTCACGAGAGCGGGGGGGCTACAATGAGCAGTTCTTC.